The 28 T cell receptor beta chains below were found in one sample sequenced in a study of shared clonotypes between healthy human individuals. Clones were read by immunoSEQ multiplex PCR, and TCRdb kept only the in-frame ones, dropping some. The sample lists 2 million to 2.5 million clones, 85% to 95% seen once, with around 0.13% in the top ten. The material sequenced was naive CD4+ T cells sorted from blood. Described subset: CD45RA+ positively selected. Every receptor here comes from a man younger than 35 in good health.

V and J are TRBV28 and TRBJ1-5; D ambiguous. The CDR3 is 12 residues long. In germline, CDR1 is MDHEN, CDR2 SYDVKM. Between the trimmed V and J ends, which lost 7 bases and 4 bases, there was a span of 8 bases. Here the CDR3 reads CASKGQNQPQHF. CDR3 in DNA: TGTGCCAGCAAAGGGCAGAATCAGCCCCAGCATTTT.

The CDR3 protein is CASSIGEGDIQYF. For the CDR3, the DNA is TGTGCCAGTAGTATAGGCGAGGGTGACATTCAGTACTTC. This chain connects TRBV19 to TRBJ2-4, with D maybe TRBD2 (5 bases). Per the germline V gene, CDR1 is LNHDA and CDR2 is SQIVND (reference sequence). V gave up 1 base and J gave up 8 bases, with 9 bases separating them. The CDR3 covers 13 residues.

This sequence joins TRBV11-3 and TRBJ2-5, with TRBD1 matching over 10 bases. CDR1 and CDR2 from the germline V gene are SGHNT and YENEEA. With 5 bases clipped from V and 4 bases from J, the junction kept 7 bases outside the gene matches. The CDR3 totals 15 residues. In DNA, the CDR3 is TGTGCCAGCAGCCAGGGGACAGGGGCCAGAGAGACCCAGTACTTC. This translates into CASSQGTGARETQYF.

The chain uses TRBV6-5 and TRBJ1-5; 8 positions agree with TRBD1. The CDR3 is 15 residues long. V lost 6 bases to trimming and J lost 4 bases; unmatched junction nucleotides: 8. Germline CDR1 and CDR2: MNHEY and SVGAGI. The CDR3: CASRPPGGANQPQHF. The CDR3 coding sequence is TGTGCCAGCAGGCCCCCAGGGGGCGCAAATCAGCCCCAGCATTTT.

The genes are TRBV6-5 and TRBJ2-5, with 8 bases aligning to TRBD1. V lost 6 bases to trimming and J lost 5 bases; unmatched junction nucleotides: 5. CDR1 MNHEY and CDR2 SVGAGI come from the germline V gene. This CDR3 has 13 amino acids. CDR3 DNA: TGTGCCAGCAGGCGACAGGGGAGGGAGACCCAGTACTTC. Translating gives CASRRQGRETQYF.

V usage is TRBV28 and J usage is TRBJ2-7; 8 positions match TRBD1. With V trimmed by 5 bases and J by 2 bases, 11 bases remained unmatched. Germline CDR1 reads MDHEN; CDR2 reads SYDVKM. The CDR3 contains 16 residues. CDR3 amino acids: CASSHTGGPNPYEQYF. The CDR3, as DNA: TGTGCCAGCAGTCATACAGGGGGACCTAATCCCTACGAGCAGTACTTC. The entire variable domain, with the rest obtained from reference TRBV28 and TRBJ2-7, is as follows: DVKVTQSSRYLVKRTGEKVFLECVQDMDHENMFWYRQDPGLGLRLIYFSYDVKMKEKGDIPEGYSVSREKKERFSLILESASTNQTSMYLCASSHTGGPNPYEQYFGPGTRLTVT.

CDR3 amino acids: CASSYDLRGGNQPQHF. The CDR3 DNA reads TGTGCCAGCAGTTACGATTTACGGGGCGGCAATCAGCCCCAGCATTTT. The V call is TRBV6-6, the J call TRBJ1-5, with D tentatively TRBD1 (5 bases). The V gene lost 2 bases and the J gene lost 2 bases, with 13 bases spanning the gap. Germline V CDR1 and CDR2: MNHNY, SVGAGI (reference sequence). This CDR3 comprises 16 residues.

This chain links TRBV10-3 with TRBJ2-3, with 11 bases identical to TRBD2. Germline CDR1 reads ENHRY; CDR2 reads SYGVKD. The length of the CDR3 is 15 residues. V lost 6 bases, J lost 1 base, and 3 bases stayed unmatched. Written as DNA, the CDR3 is TGTGCCATCAGGGGGACTAGCGGACGCACAGATACGCAGTATTTT. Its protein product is CAIRGTSGRTDTQYF.

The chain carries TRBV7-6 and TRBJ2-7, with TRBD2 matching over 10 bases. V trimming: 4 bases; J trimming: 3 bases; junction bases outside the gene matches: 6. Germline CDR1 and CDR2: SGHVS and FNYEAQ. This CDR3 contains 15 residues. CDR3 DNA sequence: TGTGCCAGCAGCTCCCTAGCGGGAGTGGACTACGAGCAGTACTTC. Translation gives CASSSLAGVDYEQYF.

CDR3 in DNA: TGTGCCAGCAGTGAACAAGGGCGGACTTCTCCTAGGGAGCAGTACTTC. Amino acids: CASSEQGRTSPREQYF. The chain couples TRBV25-1 to TRBJ2-7, with D perhaps TRBD2 (5 bases). The CDR3 is 16 residues long. The V gene's germline CDR1 is MGHDK and CDR2 SYGVNS. V was pared by 2 bases and J by 7 bases, with 21 bases between.

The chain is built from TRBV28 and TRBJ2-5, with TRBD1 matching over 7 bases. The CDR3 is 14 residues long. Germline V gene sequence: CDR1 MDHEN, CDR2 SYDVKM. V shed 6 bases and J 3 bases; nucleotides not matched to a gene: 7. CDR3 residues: CASRGDSAKETQYF. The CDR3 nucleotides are TGTGCCAGCAGGGGGGACAGTGCAAAAGAGACCCAGTACTTC.

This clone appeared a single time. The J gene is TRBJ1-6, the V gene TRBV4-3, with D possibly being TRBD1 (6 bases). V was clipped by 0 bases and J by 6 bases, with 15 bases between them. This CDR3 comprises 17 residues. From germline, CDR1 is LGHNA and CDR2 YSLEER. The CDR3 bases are TGCGCCAGCAGCCAAGAATCGGGCAGGGGTTTTAATTCACCCCTCCACTTT. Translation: CASSQESGRGFNSPLHF.

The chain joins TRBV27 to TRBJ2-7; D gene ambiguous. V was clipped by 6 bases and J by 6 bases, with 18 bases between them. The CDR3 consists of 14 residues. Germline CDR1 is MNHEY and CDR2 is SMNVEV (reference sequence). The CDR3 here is CASSRTGLVREQYF. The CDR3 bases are TGTGCCAGCAGCAGAACGGGTCTAGTACGCGAGCAGTACTTC.

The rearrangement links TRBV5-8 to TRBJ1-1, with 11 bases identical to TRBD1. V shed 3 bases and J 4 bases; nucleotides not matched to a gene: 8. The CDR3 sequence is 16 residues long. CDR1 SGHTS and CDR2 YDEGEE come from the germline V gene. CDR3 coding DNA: TGTGCCAGCAGCTCAGGACAGGGGGCAAGGGGCACTGAAGCTTTCTTT. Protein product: CASSSGQGARGTEAFF. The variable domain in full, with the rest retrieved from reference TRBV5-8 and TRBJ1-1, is EAGVTQSPTHLIKTRGQQATLRCSPISGHTSVYWYQQALGLGLQFLLWYDEGEERNRGNFPPRFSGRQFPNYSSELNVNALELEDSALYLCASSSGQGARGTEAFFGQGTRLTVV.

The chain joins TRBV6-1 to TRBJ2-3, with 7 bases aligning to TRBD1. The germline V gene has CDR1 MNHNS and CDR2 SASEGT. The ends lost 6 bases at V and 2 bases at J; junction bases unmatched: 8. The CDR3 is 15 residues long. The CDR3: CASRKDRNPTDTQYF. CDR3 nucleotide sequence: TGTGCCAGCAGAAAGGACAGGAACCCCACAGATACGCAGTATTTT.

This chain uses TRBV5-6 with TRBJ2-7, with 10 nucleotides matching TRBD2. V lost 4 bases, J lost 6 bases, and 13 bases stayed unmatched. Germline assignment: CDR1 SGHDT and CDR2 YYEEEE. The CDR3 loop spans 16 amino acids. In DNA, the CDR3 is TGTGCCAGCAGCCGTCGCTTGAGCGGGGGGGCCTCCGAGCAGTACTTC. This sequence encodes CASSRRLSGGASEQYF.

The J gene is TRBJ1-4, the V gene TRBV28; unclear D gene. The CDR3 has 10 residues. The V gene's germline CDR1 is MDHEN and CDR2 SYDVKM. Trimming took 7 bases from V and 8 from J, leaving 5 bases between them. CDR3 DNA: TGTGCCAGCAAAGGAGAAAAACTGTTTTTT. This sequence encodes CASKGEKLFF.

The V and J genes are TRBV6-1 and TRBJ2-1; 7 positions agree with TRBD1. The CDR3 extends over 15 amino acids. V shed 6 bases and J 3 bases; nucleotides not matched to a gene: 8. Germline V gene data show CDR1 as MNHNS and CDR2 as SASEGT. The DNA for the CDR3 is TGTGCCAGCAGGAAGACAGGGCTCAGCTACAATGAGCAGTTCTTC. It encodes CASRKTGLSYNEQFF.

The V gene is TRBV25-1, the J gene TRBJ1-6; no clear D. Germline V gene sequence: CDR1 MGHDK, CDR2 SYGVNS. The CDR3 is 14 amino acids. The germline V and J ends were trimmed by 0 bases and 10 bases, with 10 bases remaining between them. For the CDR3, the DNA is TGTGCCAGCAGTGAATACCGAGGAAGCTCACCCCTCCACTTT. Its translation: CASSEYRGSSPLHF.

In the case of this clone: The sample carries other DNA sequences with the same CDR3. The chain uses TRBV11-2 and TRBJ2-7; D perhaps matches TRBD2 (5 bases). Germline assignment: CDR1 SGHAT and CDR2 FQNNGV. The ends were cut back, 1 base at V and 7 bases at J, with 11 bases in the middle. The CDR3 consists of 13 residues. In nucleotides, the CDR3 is TGTGCCAGCAGCTTAGGGGGAGCTGGAGAGCAGTACTTC. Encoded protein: CASSLGGAGEQYF.

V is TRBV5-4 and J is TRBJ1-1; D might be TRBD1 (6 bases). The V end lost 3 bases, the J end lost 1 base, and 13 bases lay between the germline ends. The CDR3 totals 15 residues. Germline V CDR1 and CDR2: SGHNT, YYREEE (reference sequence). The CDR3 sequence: CASSSFAQGNTEAFF. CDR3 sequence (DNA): TGTGCCAGCAGCTCGTTTGCACAGGGGAACACTGAAGCTTTCTTT.

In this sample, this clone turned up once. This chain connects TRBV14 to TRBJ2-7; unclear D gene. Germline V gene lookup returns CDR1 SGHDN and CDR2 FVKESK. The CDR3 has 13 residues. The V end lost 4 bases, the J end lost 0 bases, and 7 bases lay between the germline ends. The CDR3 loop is CASSLGNSYEQYF. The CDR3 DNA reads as TGTGCCAGCAGCCTTGGCAACTCCTACGAGCAGTACTTC.

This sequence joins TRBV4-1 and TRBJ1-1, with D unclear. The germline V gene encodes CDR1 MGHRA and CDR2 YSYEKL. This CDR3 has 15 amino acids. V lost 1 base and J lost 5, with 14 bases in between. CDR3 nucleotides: TGCGCCAGCAGCCAAGCCCCAGCCCTGGGTACTGAAGCTTTCTTT. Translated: CASSQAPALGTEAFF.

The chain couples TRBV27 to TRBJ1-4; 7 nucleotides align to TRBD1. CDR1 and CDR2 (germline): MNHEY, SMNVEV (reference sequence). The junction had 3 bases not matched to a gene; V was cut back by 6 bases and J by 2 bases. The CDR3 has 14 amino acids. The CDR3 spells CASRRTGTNEKLFF. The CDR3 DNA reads TGTGCCAGCAGAAGGACAGGTACTAATGAAAAACTGTTTTTT. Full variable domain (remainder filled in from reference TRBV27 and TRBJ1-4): EAQVTQNPRYLITVTGKKLTVTCSQNMNHEYMSWYRQDPGLGLRQIYYSMNVEVTDKGDVPEGYKVSRKEKRNFPLILESPSPNQTSLYFCASRRTGTNEKLFFGSGTQLSVL.

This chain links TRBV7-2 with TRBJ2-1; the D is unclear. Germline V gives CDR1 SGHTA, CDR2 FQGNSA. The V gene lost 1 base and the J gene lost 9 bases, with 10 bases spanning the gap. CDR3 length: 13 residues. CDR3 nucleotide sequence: TGTGCCAGCAGCTTAGATGGAACTCCTGAGCAGTTCTTC. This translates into CASSLDGTPEQFF.

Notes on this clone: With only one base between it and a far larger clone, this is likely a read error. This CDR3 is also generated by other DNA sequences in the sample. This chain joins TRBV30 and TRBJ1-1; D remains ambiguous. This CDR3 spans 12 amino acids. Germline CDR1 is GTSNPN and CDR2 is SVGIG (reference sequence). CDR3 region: CAWITANTEAFF. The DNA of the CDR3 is TGTGCCTGGATCACAGCGAACACTGAAGCCTTCTTT. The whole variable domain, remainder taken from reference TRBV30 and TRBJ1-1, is SQTIHQWPATLVQPVGSPLSLECTVEGTSNPNLYWYRQAAGRGLQLLFYSVGIGQISSEVPQNLSASRPQDRQFILSSKKLLLSDSGFYLCAWITANTEAFFGQGTRLTVV.

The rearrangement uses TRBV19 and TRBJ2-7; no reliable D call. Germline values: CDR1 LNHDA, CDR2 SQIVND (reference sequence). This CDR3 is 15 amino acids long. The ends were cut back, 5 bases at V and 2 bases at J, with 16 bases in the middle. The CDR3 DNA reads TGTGCCAGTAGTGGAAGAGGCCTAAGTACCTACGAGCAGTACTTC. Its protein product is CASSGRGLSTYEQYF. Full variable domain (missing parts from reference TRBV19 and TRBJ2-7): DGGITQSPKYLFRKEGQNVTLSCEQNLNHDAMYWYRQDPGQGLRLIYYSQIVNDFQKGDIAEGYSVSREKKESFPLTVTSAQKNPTAFYLCASSGRGLSTYEQYFGPGTRLTVT.

The CDR3 spells CASTQGAGANVLTF. The DNA of the CDR3 is TGCGCCAGCACCCAGGGGGCTGGGGCCAACGTCCTGACTTTC. V is TRBV5-1 and J is TRBJ2-6, with TRBD1 identical over 7 bases. The CDR3 length is 14 residues. With 6 bases clipped from V and 2 bases from J, the junction kept 2 bases outside the gene matches. Germline V gene sequence: CDR1 SGHRS, CDR2 YFSETQ.